This T cell receptor (beta chain) was obtained from a study of T cells after yellow fever vaccination. Study results and caveats: FACS-sorted repertoires could harbor abundant contaminating bulk-population clonotypes. A secondary response was less intense yet reached its peak sooner, at day 5 versus 15. Most primary-vaccination clones reappeared after the booster (approximately 95% CD4, approximately 88% CD8).

For TCR, cDNA came from 5'RACE template switching, which added a universal primer site and UMIs. One entry per CDR3 protein, called by TCRdb with MiXCR from the 5' RACE reads. The sample shows approximately 510,000 distinct CDR3 sequences, roughly a fifth of them seen only once. This CDR3 is 15 amino acids long. Trimming shortened V by 7 bases and J by 7 bases, and 20 bases separated the two germline ends. The germline V gene has CDR1 SGHVS and CDR2 FQNEAQ. Details on this clonotype: Its antigen is not identified.

Sequenced here: PBMCs, sampled about 20 days after the first yellow fever vaccination. The source is a man aged 18 to 35 who received the YFV17D yellow fever vaccine. The chain combines TRBV7-8 with TRBJ1-5, with D unresolved. In DNA, the CDR3 is TGTGCCAGCACCGCCCGGCGGGGTGTTGAGCAGCCCCAGCATTTT. It translates to CASTARRGVEQPQHF. Full variable domain (missing parts from reference TRBV7-8 and TRBJ1-5): GAGVSQSPRYKVAKRGQDVALRCDPISGHVSLFWYQQALGQGPEFLTYFQNEAQLDKSGLPSDRFFAERPEGSVSTLKIQRTQQEDSAVYLCASTARRGVEQPQHFGDGTRLSIL.